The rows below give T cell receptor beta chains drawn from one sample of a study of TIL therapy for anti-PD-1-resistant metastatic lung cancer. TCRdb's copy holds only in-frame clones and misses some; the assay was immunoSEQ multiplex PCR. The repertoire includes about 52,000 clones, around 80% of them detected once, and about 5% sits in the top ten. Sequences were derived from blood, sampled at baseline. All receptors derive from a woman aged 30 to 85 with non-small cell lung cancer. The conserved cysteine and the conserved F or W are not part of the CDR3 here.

cdr3_aa: ASSPLSQNSNQPQH
v_call: TRBV18
j_call: TRBJ1-5

cdr3_aa: ASSYASFSYEQY
v_call: TRBV6-5
j_call: TRBJ2-7

cdr3_aa: SDRGIAYNEQF
v_call: TRBV29-1
j_call: TRBJ2-1

cdr3_aa: ASSLRGDEKLF
v_call: TRBV7-9
j_call: TRBJ1-4

cdr3_aa: ASSQGPGDREAGKLF
v_call: TRBV4-3
j_call: TRBJ1-4

cdr3_aa: AVGQAYTEAF
v_call: TRBV10-3
j_call: TRBJ1-1

cdr3_aa: AGRQGDSTNEKLF
v_call: TRBV6-6
j_call: TRBJ1-4

cdr3_aa: ASSFAGAEETQY
v_call: TRBV5-1
j_call: TRBJ2-5

cdr3_aa: ASSLDTVRENTEAF
v_call: TRBV5-1
j_call: TRBJ1-1

cdr3_aa: ASSVRGGGYEQY
v_call: TRBV9
j_call: TRBJ2-7

cdr3_aa: ASSVGGGPSVGEQY
v_call: TRBV9
j_call: TRBJ2-7

cdr3_aa: ASSPLVQGVYGYT
v_call: TRBV4-1
j_call: TRBJ1-2

cdr3_aa: ASSLFRGGMSEQF
v_call: TRBV7-8
j_call: TRBJ2-1

cdr3_aa: ASSQVSQGDYNEQF
v_call: TRBV4-3
j_call: TRBJ2-1

cdr3_aa: ASSLALADTQY
v_call: TRBV5-4
j_call: TRBJ2-3

cdr3_aa: ASSPDRDGYT
v_call: TRBV19
j_call: TRBJ1-2

cdr3_aa: ASSPLLGIWRNTIY
v_call: TRBV5-5
j_call: TRBJ1-3

cdr3_aa: ASSSSGSSGNTIY
v_call: TRBV5-1
j_call: TRBJ1-3

cdr3_aa: ASSYGQVAADTQY
v_call: TRBV7-9
j_call: TRBJ2-3

cdr3_aa: ATSRDWDEKLF
v_call: TRBV15
j_call: TRBJ1-4

cdr3_aa: ASSLTGAPPETQY
v_call: TRBV5-6
j_call: TRBJ2-5

cdr3_aa: ASSLLGLNTEAF
v_call: TRBV28
j_call: TRBJ1-1

cdr3_aa: ALDLNTEAF
v_call: TRBV30
j_call: TRBJ1-1

cdr3_aa: ATRTGPGEAF
v_call: TRBV7-9
j_call: TRBJ1-1

cdr3_aa: ASSATSRGSNEQF
v_call: TRBV5-4
j_call: TRBJ2-1

cdr3_aa: ASSRGQGAGEQY
v_call: TRBV4-2
j_call: TRBJ2-7

cdr3_aa: ATSRELGGELF
v_call: TRBV15
j_call: TRBJ2-2

cdr3_aa: ASRTSGSSDTQY
v_call: TRBV19
j_call: TRBJ2-3

cdr3_aa: ASSEAPGTSYEQY
v_call: TRBV6-1
j_call: TRBJ2-7

cdr3_aa: ASSPNGLNYGYT
v_call: TRBV10-1
j_call: TRBJ1-2

cdr3_aa: ASSLNSLFATNEKLF
v_call: TRBV7-8
j_call: TRBJ1-4

cdr3_aa: ASSRQGARQETQY
v_call: TRBV7-2
j_call: TRBJ2-5

cdr3_aa: ASSFNGAAQETQY
v_call: TRBV28
j_call: TRBJ2-5

cdr3_aa: ASTTPGGYGYT
v_call: TRBV18
j_call: TRBJ1-2

cdr3_aa: ASSEMGEYPYEQY
v_call: TRBV10-1
j_call: TRBJ2-7

cdr3_aa: ASSPFTIKTGGSTEAF
v_call: TRBV18
j_call: TRBJ1-1

cdr3_aa: ASSQAGVKETQY
v_call: TRBV4-2
j_call: TRBJ2-5

cdr3_aa: ASSPPEGGVGELF
v_call: TRBV18
j_call: TRBJ2-2

cdr3_aa: ASSLVGGEQPQH
v_call: TRBV5-1
j_call: TRBJ1-5

cdr3_aa: ASSDSAGNTGELF
v_call: TRBV6-4
j_call: TRBJ2-2

cdr3_aa: ASSSGLAGGRETQY
v_call: TRBV5-1
j_call: TRBJ2-5

cdr3_aa: ASSNGQGSNQPQH
v_call: TRBV7-2
j_call: TRBJ1-5

cdr3_aa: ASSGLAGDYEQY
v_call: TRBV28
j_call: TRBJ2-7

cdr3_aa: ASSFDRGGLSSQY
v_call: TRBV5-1
j_call: TRBJ2-5

cdr3_aa: ASSLVAGGYSNQPQH
v_call: TRBV7-2
j_call: TRBJ1-5